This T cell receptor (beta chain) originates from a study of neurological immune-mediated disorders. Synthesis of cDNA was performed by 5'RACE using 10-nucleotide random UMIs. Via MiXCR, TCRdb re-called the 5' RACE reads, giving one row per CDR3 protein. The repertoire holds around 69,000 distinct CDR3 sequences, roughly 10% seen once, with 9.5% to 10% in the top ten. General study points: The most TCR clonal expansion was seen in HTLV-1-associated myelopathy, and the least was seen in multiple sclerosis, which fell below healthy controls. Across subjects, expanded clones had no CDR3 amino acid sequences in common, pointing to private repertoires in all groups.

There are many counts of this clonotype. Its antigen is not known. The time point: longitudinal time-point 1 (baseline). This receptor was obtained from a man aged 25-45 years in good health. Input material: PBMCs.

In nucleotides, the CDR3 is TGTGCCACCAGTGATCCGGACAGGAGCGTGACGACCGGGGAGCTGTTTTTT. Amino acid sequence: CATSDPDRSVTTGELFF. The chain is built from TRBV24-1 and TRBJ2-2, with 7 nucleotides matching TRBD1. The CDR3 loop spans 17 amino acids. Trimming removed 3 bases from V and 5 bases from J; junction bases left unmatched: 11. Germline V gene sequence: CDR1 KGHDR, CDR2 SFDVKD.